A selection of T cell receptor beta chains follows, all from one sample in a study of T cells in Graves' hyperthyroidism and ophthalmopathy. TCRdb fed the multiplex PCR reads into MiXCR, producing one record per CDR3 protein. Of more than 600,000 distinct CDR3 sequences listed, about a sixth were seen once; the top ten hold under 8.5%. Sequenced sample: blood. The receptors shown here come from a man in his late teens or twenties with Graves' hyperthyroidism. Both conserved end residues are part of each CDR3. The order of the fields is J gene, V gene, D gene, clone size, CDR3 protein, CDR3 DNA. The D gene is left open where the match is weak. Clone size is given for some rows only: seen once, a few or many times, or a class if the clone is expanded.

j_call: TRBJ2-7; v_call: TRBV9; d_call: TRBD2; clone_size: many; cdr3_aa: CASSSFPGGGMEEQYF; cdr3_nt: TGTGCCAGCAGCTCCTTCCCGGGAGGGGGGATGGAGGAGCAGTACTTC
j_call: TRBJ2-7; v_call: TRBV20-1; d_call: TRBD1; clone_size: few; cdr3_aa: CSANRDRYEQYF; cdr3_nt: TGCAGTGCTAACCGGGACAGATACGAGCAGTACTTC
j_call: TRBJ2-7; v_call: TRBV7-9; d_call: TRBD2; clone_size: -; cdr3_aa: CASSISSGRHEQYF; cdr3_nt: TGTGCCAGCAGCATCAGTAGCGGGAGGCACGAGCAGTACTTC
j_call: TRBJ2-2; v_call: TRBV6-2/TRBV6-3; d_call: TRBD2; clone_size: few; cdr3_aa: CASRDRAGVYTGELFF; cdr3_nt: TGTGCCAGCAGGGACCGAGCGGGAGTTTACACCGGGGAGCTGTTTTTT
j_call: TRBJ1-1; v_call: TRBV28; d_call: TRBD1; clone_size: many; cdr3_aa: CASTSRGFEAFF; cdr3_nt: TGTGCCAGCACTAGCAGGGGGTTTGAAGCTTTCTTT
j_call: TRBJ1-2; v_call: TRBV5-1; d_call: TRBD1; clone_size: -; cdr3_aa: CASSSWTGDPLEYGYTF; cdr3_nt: TGCGCCAGCAGCTCTTGGACAGGGGACCCTTTGGAATATGGCTACACCTTC
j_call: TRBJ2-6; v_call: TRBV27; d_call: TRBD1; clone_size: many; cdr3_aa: CAGPGQGTGANVLTF; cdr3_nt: TGTGCCGGCCCGGGACAGGGAACCGGGGCCAACGTCCTGACTTTC
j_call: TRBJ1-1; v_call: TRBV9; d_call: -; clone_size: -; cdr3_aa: CASSSTPRAEAFF; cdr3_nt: TGTGCCAGCAGCAGTACCCCACGGGCTGAAGCTTTCTTT
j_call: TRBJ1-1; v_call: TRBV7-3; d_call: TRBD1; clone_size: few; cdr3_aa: CASSLAAGGNTEAFF; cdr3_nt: TGTGCCAGCAGCTTAGCCGCAGGGGGAAACACTGAAGCTTTCTTT
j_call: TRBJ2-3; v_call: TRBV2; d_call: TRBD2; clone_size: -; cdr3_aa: CASSESSPSGGRGGTQYF; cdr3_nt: TGTGCCAGCAGTGAAAGTAGTCCTAGCGGGGGCCGCGGTGGTACGCAGTATTTT
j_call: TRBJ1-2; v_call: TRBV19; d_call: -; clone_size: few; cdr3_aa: CASSIATAYGYTF; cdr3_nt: TGTGCCAGTAGTATAGCGACAGCCTATGGCTACACCTTC
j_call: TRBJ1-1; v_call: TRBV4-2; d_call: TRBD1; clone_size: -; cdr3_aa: CASSQASAGTVRVNTEAFF; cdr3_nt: TGTGCCAGCAGCCAGGCCTCCGCTGGGACAGTGAGGGTGAACACTGAAGCTTTCTTT
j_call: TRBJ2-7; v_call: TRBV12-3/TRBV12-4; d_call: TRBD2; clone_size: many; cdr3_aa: CASSFERGTYEQYF; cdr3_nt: TGTGCCAGCAGTTTTGAGCGGGGCACCTACGAGCAGTACTTC
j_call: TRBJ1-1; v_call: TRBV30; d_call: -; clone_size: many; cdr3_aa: CAWSVGMNTEAFF; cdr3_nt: TGTGCCTGGAGTGTAGGGATGAACACTGAAGCTTTCTTT